This TCR beta chain is drawn from a study of early T cells in non-severe SARS-CoV-2 infection. V shed 3 bases and J shed 11 bases, with 17 bases lying between them. Germline assignment: CDR1 MNHEY and CDR2 SVGEGT. The CDR3 extends over 14 amino acids. Individual cDNA molecules received unique molecular identifiers. TCRdb used MiXCR to reprocess the 5' RACE reads, holding one entry per CDR3 protein. The top ten clones hold 16% of a sample with 35,000 to 45,000 distinct CDR3 sequences, 12% of them seen once. This clonotype was recorded many times. Material for sequencing was whole blood. The source is an adult who was a healthcare worker with PCR-confirmed SARS-CoV-2 infection or an uninfected control (not recorded which). The V call is TRBV6-2 or TRBV6-3, the J call TRBJ1-5; weak D call: TRBD1 (6 bases). The CDR3 loop reads CASSYRGKELAQHF. The CDR3 coding sequence is TGTGCCAGCAGTTATAGGGGGAAGGAATTGGCCCAGCATTTT.